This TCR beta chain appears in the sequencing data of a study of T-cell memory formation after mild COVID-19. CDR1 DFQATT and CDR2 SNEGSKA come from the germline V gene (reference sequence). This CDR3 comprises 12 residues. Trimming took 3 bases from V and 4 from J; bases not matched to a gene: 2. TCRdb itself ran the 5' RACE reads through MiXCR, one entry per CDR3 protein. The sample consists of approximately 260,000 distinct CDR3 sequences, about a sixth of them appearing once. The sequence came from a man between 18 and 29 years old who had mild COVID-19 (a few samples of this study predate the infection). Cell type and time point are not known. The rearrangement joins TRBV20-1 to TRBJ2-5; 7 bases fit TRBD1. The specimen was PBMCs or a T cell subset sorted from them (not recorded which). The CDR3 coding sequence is TGCAGTGCTAGGGGGACAGCAGAGACCCAGTACTTC. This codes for CSARGTAETQYF.